This TCR beta chain was captured by sequencing in a study of OX40 agonist ivuxolimab in advanced cancers. Using immunoSEQ multiplex PCR, the repertoire was profiled, and TCRdb retains in-frame clones only, with some absent. The data show tens of thousands of clones, about 92% seen once. The source is an adult with an advanced solid tumor such as melanoma, head and neck, liver or kidney cancer. This specimen consisted of CD4+ or CD8+ T cells sorted from blood, obtained in a trial of the OX40 agonist ivuxolimab.

CDR3: CASSSAYLNYEQYF. The CDR3 bases are TGCGCCAGCAGCTCAGCCTACCTGAACTACGAGCAGTACTTC. V and J are TRBV5-1 and TRBJ2-7; no reliable D call. CDR1 SGHRS and CDR2 YFSETQ come from the germline V gene. The CDR3 is made up of 14 amino acids. Trimming left V 3 bases short and J 3 bases short, with 13 bases between. Complete variable domain (other parts from reference TRBV5-1 and TRBJ2-7): KAGVTQTPRYLIKTRGQQVTLSCSPISGHRSVSWYQQTPGQGLQFLFEYFSETQRNKGNFPGRFSGRQFSNSRSEMNVSTLELGDSALYLCASSSAYLNYEQYFGPGTRLTVT.